This section outlines one T cell receptor (beta chain) sequence together with its context. The CDR3 spans 15 residues. The ends were cut back, 4 bases at V and 6 bases at J, with 19 bases in the middle. The germline V gene has CDR1 SGHRS and CDR2 YFSETQ. Assay: immunoSEQ multiplex PCR; the TCRdb copy retains only in-frame clones and omits some. The profile shows 400,000 to 450,000 clones, 80% to 90% of them singletons. These data are taken from a study of blood T cell repertoires in COVID-19. Turning to the study itself: COVID-19 samples collected from the United States, Italy and Spain covered acute and convalescent phases.

Enrolled through a virtual design, the participants were between 18 and 89 years of age and came from roughly 22 US areas. Cohorts were based on clinical histories the participants reported. The TCR was taken from a man aged 25-40 years who had recovered from COVID-19. This chain joins TRBV5-1 and TRBJ1-1, with D uncertain. Source material: PBMCs or T cells enriched from blood (not recorded which). This chain's CDR3 is CASSREGPGISEAFF. DNA of the CDR3: TGCGCCAGCAGCCGGGAGGGCCCAGGAATTTCTGAAGCTTTCTTT.